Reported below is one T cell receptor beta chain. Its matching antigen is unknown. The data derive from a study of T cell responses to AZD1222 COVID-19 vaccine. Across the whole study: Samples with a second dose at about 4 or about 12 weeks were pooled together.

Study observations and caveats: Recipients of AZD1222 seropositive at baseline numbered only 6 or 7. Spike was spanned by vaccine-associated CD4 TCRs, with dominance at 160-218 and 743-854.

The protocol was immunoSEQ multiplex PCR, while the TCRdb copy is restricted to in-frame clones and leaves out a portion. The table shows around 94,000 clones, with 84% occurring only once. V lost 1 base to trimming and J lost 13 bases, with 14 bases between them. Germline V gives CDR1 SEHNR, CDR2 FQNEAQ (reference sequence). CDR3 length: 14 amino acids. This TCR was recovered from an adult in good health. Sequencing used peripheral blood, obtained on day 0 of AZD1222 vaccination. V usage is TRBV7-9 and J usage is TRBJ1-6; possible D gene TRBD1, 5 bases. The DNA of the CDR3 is TGTGCCAGCAGCTTAGAGCCCCCCGGGGCGCCCCTCCACTTT. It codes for CASSLEPPGAPLHF.